Listed here are 18 T cell receptor beta chains from one sample, sequenced in a study of Ad26.COV2.S vaccination and SARS-CoV-2 variants. Some clones are missing from TCRdb's copy, which holds only in-frame ones; the method was immunoSEQ multiplex PCR. The sample has some 370,000 clones; 83% are singletons. Documented treatment: approximately 18 received Ad26.COV2.S at low or high dose, single or two shots; about 5 received placebo; per-sample allocation not given. Sample collection was performed on day 63 after the first vaccine or placebo injection. The sequencing used peripheral blood, collected in a trial of Ad26.COV2.S vaccine versus placebo. The receptors stem from a person aged 18-60 years who received the Ad26.COV2.S COVID-19 vaccine or a placebo.

This clone was observed once. The V gene is TRBV6-1, the J gene TRBJ1-2, with TRBD1 identical over 8 bases. CDR3 length: 13 residues. The V gene end was trimmed by 3 bases and the J gene end by 6 bases; junction bases not matched to a gene: 3. Germline CDR1 MNHNS, CDR2 SASEGT. CDR3 sequence reads: CASSEDRADGYTF. The CDR3 DNA is TGTGCCAGCAGTGAGGACAGGGCAGATGGCTACACCTTC.

Only one count was recorded for this clone. The chain joins TRBV4-1 to TRBJ2-7; 8 bases fit TRBD1. Germline assignment: CDR1 MGHRA and CDR2 YSYEKL. The CDR3 loop spans 13 amino acids. J lost 6 bases, V lost 6 bases, and 7 bases had no gene match. CDR3 in DNA: TGCGCCAGCAGAGGTACACAGGGGGTCGAGCAGTACTTC. The encoded protein is CASRGTQGVEQYF.

This clone was observed a single time. The chain couples TRBV5-1 to TRBJ2-1, with 8 positions matching TRBD1. Unmatched junction bases numbered 3, after V lost 3 bases and J lost 7 bases. The length of the CDR3 is 13 residues. Looked up from germline, CDR1 is SGHRS and CDR2 is YFSETQ. In DNA, the CDR3 is TGCGCCAGCAGCTGGACAGGGCGTAATGAGCAGTTCTTC. It is translated as CASSWTGRNEQFF.

Only a few counts were recorded for this clone. This sequence joins TRBV5-1 and TRBJ2-7; 10 nucleotides align to TRBD1. The V gene's germline CDR1 is SGHRS and CDR2 YFSETQ. The CDR3 totals 15 residues. J lost 4 bases, V lost 1 base, and 5 bases had no gene match. The CDR3 coding sequence is TGCGCCAGCAGCTTGACGACAGGGGGCGCGTACGAGCAGTACTTC. Residues: CASSLTTGGAYEQYF.

The CDR3 loop is CASALDRGYEQFF. The DNA for the CDR3 is TGTGCTAGTGCCCTGGACAGGGGCTATGAGCAGTTCTTC. This chain joins TRBV12-5 and TRBJ2-1; 9 nucleotides line up with TRBD1. Germline-derived CDR1 and CDR2 are LGHNT and FRNRAP. V lost 7 bases, J lost 8 bases, and 6 bases stayed unmatched. This CDR3 is built from 13 residues.

The V gene is TRBV18, the J gene TRBJ1-2, with D unclear. Germline CDR1 and CDR2: KGHSH and LQKENI. V gave up 5 bases and J gave up 2 bases, with 6 bases separating them. There are 12 residues in the CDR3. As DNA, the CDR3 is TGTGCCAGCTCAAGGGAGAACTATGGCTACACCTTC. It specifies CASSRENYGYTF.

V gene TRBV5-1 combines with J gene TRBJ2-5, with 10 bases lining up with TRBD1. Germline assignment: CDR1 SGHRS and CDR2 YFSETQ. This CDR3 contains 16 residues. V was clipped by 4 bases and J by 4 bases; unmatched bases: 10. The CDR3 DNA sequence: TGCGCCAGCAGCCCTGGGACAGGGGCCCTTCGAGAGACCCAGTACTTC. Residues: CASSPGTGALRETQYF.

J is TRBJ2-2 and V is TRBV7-9; possible D gene TRBD1, 6 bases. The germline CDR1 and CDR2 sequences are SEHNR and FQNEAQ (reference sequence). Trimming removed 6 bases from V and 0 bases from J, with 17 bases in between. The CDR3 runs 17 residues. The CDR3 sequence: CASSQTRDNSNTGELFF. The CDR3 DNA reads as TGTGCCAGCAGTCAAACTAGGGACAACTCGAACACCGGGGAGCTGTTTTTT.

A single count supports this clone. This chain uses TRBV7-9 with TRBJ2-5, with unresolved D. This CDR3 spans 13 amino acids. Trimming took 4 bases from V and 3 from J, leaving 9 bases between them. Germline V gives CDR1 SEHNR, CDR2 FQNEAQ (reference sequence). For the CDR3, the DNA is TGTGCCAGCAGCTCAAGATCCAAAGAGACCCAGTACTTC. Translating it yields CASSSRSKETQYF.

This clone is a singleton in its sample. V is TRBV14 and J is TRBJ2-5, with TRBD1 matching 7 bases. CDR1 and CDR2 (germline): SGHDN, FVKESK. J lost 6 bases, V lost 5 bases, and 9 bases had no gene match. The CDR3 sequence is 14 residues long. DNA for the CDR3: TGTGCCAGCAGCAGACAGGGTGGGGGAAAGACCCAGTACTTC. This encodes CASSRQGGGKTQYF.

This clone was observed a handful of times. This chain links TRBV6-6 with TRBJ2-6; TRBD2 aligns across 8 bases. CDR1 is MNHNY, CDR2 SVGAGI, per germline (reference sequence). The CDR3 runs to 16 residues. V lost 4 bases and J lost 4; bases outside the gene matches: 6. CDR3 residues: CASSSAGGAGANVLTF. The CDR3 DNA follows: TGTGCCAGCAGTTCCGCCGGGGGGGCCGGGGCCAACGTCCTGACTTTC.

The gene calls are TRBV4-3 and TRBJ1-4; a weak D match, TRBD1 (6 bases). The V gene lost 4 bases and the J gene lost 8 bases, with 17 bases spanning the gap. The CDR3 has 15 amino acids. CDR1 and CDR2 (germline): LGHNA, YSLEER. The CDR3 here is CASSPSGHRGEKLFF. In nucleotides, the CDR3 is TGCGCCAGCAGCCCTTCGGGACACCGGGGGGAAAAACTGTTTTTT.

V is TRBV12-3 or TRBV12-4 and J is TRBJ1-2, with 7 bases that match TRBD1. Germline trimming cut 3 bases from V and 3 bases from J; bases unmatched to any gene: 1. CDR3 length: 13 amino acids. The chain's CDR3 is CASSFGQDYGYTF. CDR3 coding DNA: TGTGCCAGCAGTTTTGGACAGGACTATGGCTACACCTTC.

The CDR3, as DNA: TGTGCCAGCAGCCCTAGGGTACCAAATGAGCAGTTCTTC. It translates to CASSPRVPNEQFF. V gene TRBV9 combines with J gene TRBJ2-1, with no clear D. Germline CDR1 SGDLS, CDR2 YYNGEE. This CDR3 spans 13 amino acids. With 4 bases removed from V and 7 bases from J, the gap between germline ends came to 12 bases. Looking up the rest from reference TRBV9 and TRBJ2-1 gives the full variable domain: DSGVTQTPKHLITATGQRVTLRCSPRSGDLSVYWYQQSLDQGLQFLIQYYNGEERAKGNILERFSAQQFPDLHSELNLSSLELGDSALYFCASSPRVPNEQFFGPGTRLTVL.

This clone was seen a single time. The CDR3 sequence is CASSPLMGAYGYTF. The CDR3 DNA reads as TGTGCCAGCAGCCCCCTCATGGGCGCCTATGGCTACACCTTC. The chain is built from TRBV11-2 and TRBJ1-2; D gene uncertain. The CDR3 runs to 14 residues. With 5 bases removed from V and 4 bases from J, the gap between germline ends came to 14 bases. The germline V gene encodes CDR1 SGHAT and CDR2 FQNNGV.

The chain links TRBV15 to TRBJ1-5, with D possibly being TRBD1 (5 bases). The CDR3 covers 17 residues. Germline CDR1 LNHNV, CDR2 YYDKDF (reference sequence). The V gene lost 0 bases and the J gene lost 1 base, with 13 bases spanning the gap. CDR3 loop: CATSRDRIGGSNQPQHF. Here the CDR3 DNA reads TGTGCCACCAGCAGAGATCGTATCGGGGGGAGCAATCAGCCCCAGCATTTT. The full variable domain, with the rest looked up from reference TRBV15 and TRBJ1-5, is DAMVIQNPRYQVTQFGKPVTLSCSQTLNHNVMYWYQQKSSQAPKLLFHYYDKDFNNEADTPDNFQSRRPNTSFCFLDIRSPGLGDTAMYLCATSRDRIGGSNQPQHFGDGTRLSIL.

The chain combines TRBV18 with TRBJ1-1, with TRBD1 identical over 10 bases. This CDR3 contains 15 residues. V lost 5 bases and J lost 1; bases outside the gene matches: 4. The germline gives CDR1 KGHSH, CDR2 LQKENI. This CDR3 is CASSETGGPNTEAFF. CDR3 bases: TGTGCCAGCTCAGAGACAGGGGGCCCGAACACTGAAGCTTTCTTT.

This chain connects TRBV29-1 to TRBJ1-3; D is uncertain. In germline, CDR1 is SQVTM, CDR2 ANQGSEA. Trimming pared 2 bases from V and 4 bases from J, leaving 9 bases between. This CDR3 comprises 13 residues. The chain's CDR3 is CSVERQDGNTIYF. Here the CDR3 DNA reads TGCAGCGTTGAAAGGCAGGACGGAAACACCATATATTTT.